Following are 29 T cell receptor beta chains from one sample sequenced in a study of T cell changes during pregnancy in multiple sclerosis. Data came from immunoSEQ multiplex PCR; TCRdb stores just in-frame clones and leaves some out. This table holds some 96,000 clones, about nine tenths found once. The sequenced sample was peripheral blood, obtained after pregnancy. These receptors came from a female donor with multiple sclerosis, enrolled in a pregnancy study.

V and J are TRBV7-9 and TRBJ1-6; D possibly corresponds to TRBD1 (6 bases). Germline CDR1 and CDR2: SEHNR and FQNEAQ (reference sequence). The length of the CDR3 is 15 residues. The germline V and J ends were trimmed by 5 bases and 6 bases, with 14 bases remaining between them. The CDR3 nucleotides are TGTGCCAGCAGCCAGCTACAGGGTAGTAATTCACCCCTCCACTTT. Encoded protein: CASSQLQGSNSPLHF.

The CDR3 spells CASSPNRVYGYTF. The CDR3 DNA reads TGTGCCAGCAGCCCCAACAGGGTCTATGGCTACACCTTC. The chain recombines TRBV6-1 with TRBJ1-2; D perhaps matches TRBD1 (6 bases). The V gene's germline CDR1 is MNHNS and CDR2 SASEGT. V shed 6 bases and J shed 4 bases, with 12 bases lying between them. The CDR3 totals 13 residues.

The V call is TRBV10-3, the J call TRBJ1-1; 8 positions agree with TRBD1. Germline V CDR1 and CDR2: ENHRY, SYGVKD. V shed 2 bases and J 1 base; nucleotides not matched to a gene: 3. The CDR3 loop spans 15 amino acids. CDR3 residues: CAISETGQGNTEAFF. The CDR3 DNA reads TGTGCCATCAGTGAGACAGGACAGGGGAACACTGAAGCTTTCTTT.

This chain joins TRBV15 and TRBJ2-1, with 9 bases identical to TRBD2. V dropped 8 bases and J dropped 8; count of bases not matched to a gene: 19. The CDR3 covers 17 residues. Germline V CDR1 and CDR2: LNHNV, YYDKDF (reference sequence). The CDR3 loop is CATHSLRAGGPQHEQFF. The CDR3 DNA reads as TGTGCCACCCATTCGCTCCGGGCGGGGGGGCCCCAACATGAGCAGTTCTTC.

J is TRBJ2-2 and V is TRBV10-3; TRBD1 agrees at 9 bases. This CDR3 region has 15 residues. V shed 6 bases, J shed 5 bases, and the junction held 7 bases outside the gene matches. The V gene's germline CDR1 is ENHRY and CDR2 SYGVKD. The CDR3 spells CAIRPGQGGTGELFF. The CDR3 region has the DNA TGTGCCATCAGACCGGGACAGGGTGGAACCGGGGAGCTGTTTTTT.

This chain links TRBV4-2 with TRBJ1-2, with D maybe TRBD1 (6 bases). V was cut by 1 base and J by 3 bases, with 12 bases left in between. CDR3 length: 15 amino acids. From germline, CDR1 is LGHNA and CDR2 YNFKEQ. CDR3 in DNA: TGTGCCAGCAGCCAAGGAGTTTCAGGGGACTATGGCTACACCTTC. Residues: CASSQGVSGDYGYTF.

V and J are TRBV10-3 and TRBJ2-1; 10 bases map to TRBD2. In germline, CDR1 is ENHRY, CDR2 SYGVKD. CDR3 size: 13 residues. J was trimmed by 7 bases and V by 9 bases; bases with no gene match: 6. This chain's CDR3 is CAILAGEGNEQFF. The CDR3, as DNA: TGTGCCATTCTAGCGGGAGAAGGGAATGAGCAGTTCTTC.

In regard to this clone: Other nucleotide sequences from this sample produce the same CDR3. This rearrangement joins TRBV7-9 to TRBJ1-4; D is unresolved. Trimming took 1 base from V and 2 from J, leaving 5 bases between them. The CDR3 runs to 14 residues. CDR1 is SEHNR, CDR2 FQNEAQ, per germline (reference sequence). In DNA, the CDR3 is TGTGCCAGCAGCTTAGGAGGGACTAATGAAAAACTGTTTTTT. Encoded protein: CASSLGGTNEKLFF.

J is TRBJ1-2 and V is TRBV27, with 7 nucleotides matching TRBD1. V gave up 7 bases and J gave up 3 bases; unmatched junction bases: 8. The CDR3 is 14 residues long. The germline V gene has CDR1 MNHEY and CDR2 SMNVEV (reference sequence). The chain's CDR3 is CASMTITGDYGYTF. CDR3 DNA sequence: TGTGCCAGCATGACGATCACAGGGGACTATGGCTACACCTTC.

CDR3 region: CASSLTGTAVYEQYF. CDR3 bases: TGTGCCAGCAGCTTAACCGGGACAGCTGTCTACGAGCAGTACTTC. The J gene is TRBJ2-7, the V gene TRBV5-6; 7 bases are shared with TRBD1. CDR1 and CDR2 (germline): SGHDT, YYEEEE. After removal of 2 bases from V and 3 bases from J, the junction contained 8 bases not matched to a gene. This CDR3 comprises 15 residues.

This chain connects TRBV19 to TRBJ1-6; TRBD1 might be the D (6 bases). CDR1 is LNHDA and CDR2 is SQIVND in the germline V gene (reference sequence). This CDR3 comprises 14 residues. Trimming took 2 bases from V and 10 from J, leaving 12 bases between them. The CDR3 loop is CASSILTGQSPLHF. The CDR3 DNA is TGTGCCAGTAGTATACTCACAGGGCAATCACCCCTCCACTTT.

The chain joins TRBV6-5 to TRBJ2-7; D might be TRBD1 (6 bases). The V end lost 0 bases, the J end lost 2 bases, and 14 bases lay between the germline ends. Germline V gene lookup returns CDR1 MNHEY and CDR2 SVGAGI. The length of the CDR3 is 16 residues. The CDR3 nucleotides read TGTGCCAGCAGTTACTCCGGTGGGGGACACCCCTACGAGCAGTACTTC. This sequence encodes CASSYSGGGHPYEQYF.

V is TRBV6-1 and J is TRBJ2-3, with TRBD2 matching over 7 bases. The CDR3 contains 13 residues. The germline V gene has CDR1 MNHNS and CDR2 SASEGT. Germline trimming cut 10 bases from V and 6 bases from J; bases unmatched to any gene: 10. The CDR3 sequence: CATGGREEDTQYF. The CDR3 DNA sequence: TGTGCCACCGGGGGGAGGGAAGAGGATACGCAGTATTTT.

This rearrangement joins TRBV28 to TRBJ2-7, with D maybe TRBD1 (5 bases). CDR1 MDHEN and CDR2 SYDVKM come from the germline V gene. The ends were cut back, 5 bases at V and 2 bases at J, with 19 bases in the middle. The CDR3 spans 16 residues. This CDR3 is CASSPQDWGTPYEQYF. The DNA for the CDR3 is TGTGCCAGCAGTCCTCAGGATTGGGGCACCCCCTACGAGCAGTACTTC.

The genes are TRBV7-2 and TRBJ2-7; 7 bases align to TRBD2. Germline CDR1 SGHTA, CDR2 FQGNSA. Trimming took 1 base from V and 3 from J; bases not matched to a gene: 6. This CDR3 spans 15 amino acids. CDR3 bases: TGTGCCAGCAGCTTAGACCCTAGCGGTTACTACGAGCAGTACTTC. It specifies CASSLDPSGYYEQYF.

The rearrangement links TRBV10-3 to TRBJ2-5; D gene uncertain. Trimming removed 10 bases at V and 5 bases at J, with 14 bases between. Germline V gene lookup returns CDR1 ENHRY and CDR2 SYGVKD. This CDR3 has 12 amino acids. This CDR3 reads CATTQTGETQYF. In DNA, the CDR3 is TGTGCCACAACGCAGACTGGGGAGACCCAGTACTTC.

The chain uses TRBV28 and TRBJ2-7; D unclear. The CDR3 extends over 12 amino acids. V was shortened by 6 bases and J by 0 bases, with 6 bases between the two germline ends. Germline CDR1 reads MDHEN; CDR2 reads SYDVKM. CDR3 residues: CASRYSSYEQYF. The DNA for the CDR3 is TGTGCCAGCAGGTACAGCTCCTACGAGCAGTACTTC.

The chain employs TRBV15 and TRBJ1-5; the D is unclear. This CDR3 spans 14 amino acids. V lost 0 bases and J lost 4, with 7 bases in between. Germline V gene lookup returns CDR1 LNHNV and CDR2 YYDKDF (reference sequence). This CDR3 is CATSREGDNQPQHF. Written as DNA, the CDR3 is TGTGCCACCAGCAGAGAGGGAGATAATCAGCCCCAGCATTTT.

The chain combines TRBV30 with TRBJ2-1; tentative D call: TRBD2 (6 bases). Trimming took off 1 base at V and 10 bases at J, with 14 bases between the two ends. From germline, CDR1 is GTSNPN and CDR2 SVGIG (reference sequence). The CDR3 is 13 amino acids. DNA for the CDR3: TGTGCCTGGAGTGAAGTTCCCCGGGGGGAGCAGTTCTTC. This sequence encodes CAWSEVPRGEQFF.

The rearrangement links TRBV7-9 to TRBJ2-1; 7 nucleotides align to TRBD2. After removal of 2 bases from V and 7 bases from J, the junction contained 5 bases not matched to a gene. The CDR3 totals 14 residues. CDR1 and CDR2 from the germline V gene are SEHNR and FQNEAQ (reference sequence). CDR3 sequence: CASSLLAGLNEQFF. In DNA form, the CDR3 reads TGTGCCAGCAGCTTATTAGCGGGCCTAAATGAGCAGTTCTTC.

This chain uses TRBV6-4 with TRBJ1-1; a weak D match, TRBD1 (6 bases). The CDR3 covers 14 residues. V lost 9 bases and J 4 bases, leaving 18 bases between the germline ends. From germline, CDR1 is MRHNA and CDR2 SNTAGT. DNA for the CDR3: TGTGCCAGTCAAAGGGGGTCTGCGGGCACTGAAGCTTTCTTT. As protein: CASQRGSAGTEAFF.

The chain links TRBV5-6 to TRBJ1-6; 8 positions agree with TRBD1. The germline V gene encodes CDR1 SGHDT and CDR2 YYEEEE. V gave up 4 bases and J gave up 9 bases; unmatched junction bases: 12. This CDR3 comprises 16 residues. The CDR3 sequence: CASSTGTGPYGSPLHF. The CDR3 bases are TGTGCCAGCAGCACTGGGACAGGCCCCTACGGTTCACCCCTCCACTTT.

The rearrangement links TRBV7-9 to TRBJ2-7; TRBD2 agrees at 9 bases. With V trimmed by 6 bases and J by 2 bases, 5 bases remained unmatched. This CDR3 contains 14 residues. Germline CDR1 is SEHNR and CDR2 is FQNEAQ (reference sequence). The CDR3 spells CASSQAGGPYEQYF. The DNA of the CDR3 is TGTGCCAGCAGTCAAGCGGGGGGCCCCTACGAGCAGTACTTC.

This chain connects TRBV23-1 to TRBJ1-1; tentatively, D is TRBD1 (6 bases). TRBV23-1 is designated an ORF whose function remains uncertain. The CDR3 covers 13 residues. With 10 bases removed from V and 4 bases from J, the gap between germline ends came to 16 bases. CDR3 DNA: TGCGCCAACCCGGAAGGGGGTTGCACTGAAGCTTTCTTT. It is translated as CANPEGGCTEAFF.

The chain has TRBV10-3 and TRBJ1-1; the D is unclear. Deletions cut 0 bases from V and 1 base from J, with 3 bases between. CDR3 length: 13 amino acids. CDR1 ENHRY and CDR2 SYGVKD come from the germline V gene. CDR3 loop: CAISESRNTEAFF. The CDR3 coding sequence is TGTGCCATCAGTGAGTCCAGGAACACTGAAGCTTTCTTT.

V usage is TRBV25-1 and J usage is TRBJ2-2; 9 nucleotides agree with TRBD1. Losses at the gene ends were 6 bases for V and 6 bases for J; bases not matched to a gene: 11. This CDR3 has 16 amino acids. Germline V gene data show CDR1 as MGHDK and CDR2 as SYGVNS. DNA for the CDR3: TGTGCCAGCAGCCACCCCGGGACAGGGTTCGCCGGGGAGCTGTTTTTT. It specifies CASSHPGTGFAGELFF. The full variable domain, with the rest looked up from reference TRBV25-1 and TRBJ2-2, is EADIYQTPRYLVIGTGKKITLECSQTMGHDKMYWYQQDPGMELHLIHYSYGVNSTEKGDLSSESTVSRIRTEHFPLTLESARPSHTSQYLCASSHPGTGFAGELFFGEGSRLTVL.

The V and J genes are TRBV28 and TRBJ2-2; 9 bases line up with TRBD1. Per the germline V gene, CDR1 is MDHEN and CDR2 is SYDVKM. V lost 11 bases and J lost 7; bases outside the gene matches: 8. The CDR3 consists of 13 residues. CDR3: CAGGTGIVGELFF. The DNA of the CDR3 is TGTGCCGGGGGGACAGGGATTGTCGGGGAGCTGTTTTTT.

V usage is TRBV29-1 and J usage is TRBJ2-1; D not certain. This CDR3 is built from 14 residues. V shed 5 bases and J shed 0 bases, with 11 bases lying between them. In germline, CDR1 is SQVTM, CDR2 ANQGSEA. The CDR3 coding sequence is TGCAGCGTTCGAGTAGCAAGCTCCTACAATGAGCAGTTCTTC. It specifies CSVRVASSYNEQFF.

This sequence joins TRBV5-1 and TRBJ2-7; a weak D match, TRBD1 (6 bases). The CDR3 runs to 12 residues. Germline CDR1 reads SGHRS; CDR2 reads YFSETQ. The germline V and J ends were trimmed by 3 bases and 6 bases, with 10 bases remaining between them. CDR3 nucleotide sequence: TGCGCCAGCAGCTATGGACAGACCGAGCAGTACTTC. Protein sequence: CASSYGQTEQYF.